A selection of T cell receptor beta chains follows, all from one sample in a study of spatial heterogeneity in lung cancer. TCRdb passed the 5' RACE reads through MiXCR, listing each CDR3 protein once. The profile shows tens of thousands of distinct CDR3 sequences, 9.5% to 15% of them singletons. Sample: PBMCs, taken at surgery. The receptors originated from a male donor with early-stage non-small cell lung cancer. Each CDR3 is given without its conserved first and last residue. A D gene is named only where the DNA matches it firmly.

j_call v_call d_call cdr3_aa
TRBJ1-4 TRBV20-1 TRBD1 SARDRVNNEKLF
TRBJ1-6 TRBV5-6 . ASSLVRGNSPLH
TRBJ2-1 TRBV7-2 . ASNRDGTPNEQF
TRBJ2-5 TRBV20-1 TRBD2 SARDLAGAGETQY
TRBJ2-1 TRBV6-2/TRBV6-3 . ASKIIRDGNEQF
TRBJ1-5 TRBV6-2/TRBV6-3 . ASSYSGGRGNQPQH
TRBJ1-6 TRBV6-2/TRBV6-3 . ASSSRDNSPLH
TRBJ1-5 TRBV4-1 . ASSQDTDQPQH
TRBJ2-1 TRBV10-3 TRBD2 AIRLAGGPNEQF
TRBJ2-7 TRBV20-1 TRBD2 SAPMGGRAYEQY
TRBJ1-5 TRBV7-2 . ASSLAPGGNQPQH
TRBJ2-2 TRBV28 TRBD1 ASSLQAGAGGTGELF
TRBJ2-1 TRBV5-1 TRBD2 ASRRGGSSYNEQF
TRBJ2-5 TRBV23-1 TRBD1 ASSQSRRGQGGETQY
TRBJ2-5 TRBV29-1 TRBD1 SVDFWTGDAETQY
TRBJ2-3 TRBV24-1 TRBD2 ATSDLGTSGTDTQY
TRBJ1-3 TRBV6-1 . ASSGQTSSGNTIY
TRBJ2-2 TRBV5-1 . ASSPNSNTGELF
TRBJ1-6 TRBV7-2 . ASSPTGWGNSPLH
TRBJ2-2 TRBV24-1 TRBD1 ATSDPGTASTGELF
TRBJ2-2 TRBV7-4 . ASSLASGFTGELF
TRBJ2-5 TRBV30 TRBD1 AWNAGGWETQY